Below, 12 T cell receptor beta chains from the same sample are listed, as sequenced in a study of vaccination and CD4 T cells after COVID-19. Treatment noted: approximately 9-day PBMC culture with coronavirus spike peptide pools or control peptides (ViraFEST assay). These receptors' antigens are unknown. An Oncomine TCR Beta short-read assay was used to sequence the DNA from cultured CD4+ T cells. One entry per CDR3 protein, called by TCRdb with MiXCR from the PCR reads. The sample lists about 16,000 distinct CDR3 sequences; 55% were seen once. The sequenced sample was CD4+ T cells from blood, cultured in vitro. Receptor source: a human donor who had recovered from COVID-19.

The V and J genes are TRBV5-1 and TRBJ2-5, with D maybe TRBD2 (5 bases). CDR3 length: 14 amino acids. Trimming shortened V by 4 bases and J by 1 base, and 11 bases separated the two germline ends. CDR1 SGHRS and CDR2 YFSETQ come from the germline V gene. The CDR3 region has the DNA TGCGCCAGCAGCCCCCAACGGGGCCAAGAGACCCAGTACTTC. This encodes CASSPQRGQETQYF.

The chain combines TRBV27 with TRBJ2-5, with D possibly being TRBD1 or TRBD2 (5 bases each). V shed 2 bases and J shed 5 bases, with 21 bases lying between them. There are 17 residues in the CDR3. Germline-derived CDR1 and CDR2 are MNHEY and SMNVEV (reference sequence). DNA for the CDR3: TGTGCCAGCAGTTTAGAGTACGGGGCAACGATAAAGGAGACCCAGTACTTC. It is translated as CASSLEYGATIKETQYF.

This chain uses TRBV18 with TRBJ2-7; 7 nucleotides match TRBD1. Germline V gives CDR1 KGHSH, CDR2 LQKENI. CDR3 length: 13 amino acids. V trimming: 5 bases; J trimming: 5 bases; junction bases outside the gene matches: 6. CDR3 coding DNA: TGTGCCAGCTCATCCGGACAGGAGGACGAGCAGTACTTC. Amino acid sequence: CASSSGQEDEQYF.

This clonotype appeared a single time. The chain is built from TRBV7-9 and TRBJ1-2; D uncertain. Germline V gene sequence: CDR1 SEHNR, CDR2 FQNEAQ (reference sequence). Deletions cut 8 bases from V and 7 bases from J, with 20 bases between. The CDR3 is 14 amino acids. For the CDR3, the DNA is TGTGCCAGCTCCTTAGGGCCCCCGGGAAGTGGCTACACCTTC. Residues: CASSLGPPGSGYTF.

CDR3 sequence: CASSLVGTGDNEQFF. DNA of the CDR3: TGTGCCAGCAGCTTAGTAGGGACAGGGGACAATGAGCAGTTCTTC. This sequence joins TRBV7-2 and TRBJ2-1, with 10 bases aligning to TRBD1. V shed 1 base, J shed 5 bases, and the junction held 2 bases outside the gene matches. Per germline, CDR1 SGHTA and CDR2 FQGNSA. The CDR3 is 15 residues long.

This clonotype was seen only a few times. The CDR3 coding sequence is TGTGCCAGTGGAGGGCCAAAGGACGGCTACACCTTC. Amino acids: CASGGPKDGYTF. The chain employs TRBV24-1 and TRBJ1-2; unclear D gene. The germline V gene encodes CDR1 KGHDR and CDR2 SFDVKD. The CDR3 is 12 amino acids. V was cut by 11 bases and J by 8 bases, with 17 bases left in between.

This clonotype was counted between two and nine times. V and J are TRBV10-3 and TRBJ2-3; a weak D match, TRBD2 (6 bases). Germline CDR1 ENHRY, CDR2 SYGVKD. With 6 bases removed from V and 5 bases from J, the gap between germline ends came to 9 bases. This CDR3 spans 12 amino acids. CDR3: CAIRASEDTQYF. CDR3 in DNA: TGTGCCATCAGGGCTAGCGAAGATACGCAGTATTTT.

The chain combines TRBV27 with TRBJ2-3, with D perhaps matching TRBD2 (6 bases). V lost 4 bases, J lost 2 bases, and 13 bases lay in between. CDR1 is MNHEY, CDR2 SMNVEV, per germline (reference sequence). The CDR3 totals 15 residues. CDR3 sequence (DNA): TGTGCCAGCAGTTCGGGAGACATAAACACAGATACGCAGTATTTT. Protein: CASSSGDINTDTQYF.

V usage is TRBV6-1 and J usage is TRBJ1-4, with D hard to call. V lost 3 bases to trimming and J lost 6 bases, with 14 bases between them. CDR3 length: 15 residues. Germline CDR1 and CDR2: MNHNS and SASEGT. CDR3 protein: CASSERRGLYEKLFF. The DNA of the CDR3 is TGTGCCAGCAGTGAGAGAAGAGGTCTTTATGAAAAACTGTTTTTT.

The chain carries TRBV11-2 and TRBJ1-2; D perhaps matches TRBD1 (5 bases). The V end was cut by 0 bases, the J end by 7 bases, with 15 bases between. Germline CDR1 and CDR2: SGHAT and FQNNGV. The CDR3 runs 15 residues. The CDR3 coding sequence is TGTGCCAGCAGCTTAGATCCGGGGGGGGTAGGTGGCTACACCTTC. This translates into CASSLDPGGVGGYTF.

The chain uses TRBV11-1 and TRBJ1-5, with D possibly TRBD1 on 6 matching bases. CDR1 is SGHAT, CDR2 FQDESV, per germline (reference sequence). Trimming took 5 bases from V and 7 from J, leaving 9 bases between them. The CDR3 consists of 12 residues. This chain's CDR3 is CASSITGQPQHF. As DNA, the CDR3 is TGTGCCAGCAGCATCACAGGGCAGCCCCAGCATTTT. Using reference TRBV11-1 and TRBJ1-5 for the parts outside the CDR3, the full variable domain is EAEVAQSPRYKITEKSQAVAFWCDPISGHATLYWYRQILGQGPELLVQFQDESVVDDSQLPKDRFSAERLKGVDSTLKIQPAELGDSAMYLCASSITGQPQHFGDGTRLSIL.

In this sample, this clonotype turned up a few times. The chain couples TRBV6-5 to TRBJ2-3, with 10 positions matching TRBD2. The CDR3 runs to 17 residues. Germline CDR1 MNHEY, CDR2 SVGAGI. V was pared by 4 bases and J by 6 bases, with 13 bases of the junction left unmatched. CDR3 loop: CASSLEGLAGGWDTQYF. The CDR3 nucleotides are TGTGCCAGCAGTTTAGAGGGATTAGCGGGGGGCTGGGATACGCAGTATTTT.